This T cell receptor beta chain was identified during a study of T cells after yellow fever vaccination (dated by TCRdb to between 2017 and 2020). General notes on the study: The SMART-Seq v4 Ultra Low Input RNA kit was used to prepare libraries from fractions with low cell numbers. To track T-cell clones before and after primary and booster YFV17D yellow fever vaccination, bulk TCR alpha and beta repertoires were sequenced longitudinally. Two healthy male donors, one aged 18 to 30 and one aged 30 to 40 years, were included in the cohort. Bulk PBMC replicates and cell subsets were isolated from blood drawn at multiple timepoints before and after both primary and secondary immunization.

Synthesis of TCR cDNA relied on 5'RACE template switching, a step that introduced a universal primer site along with unique molecular identifiers. Priming of cDNA synthesis was performed from both the TCR alpha and TCR beta constant segments. Library amplification used two PCR steps, and the second PCR step added sample barcodes and sequencing adapters. Sequencing of the libraries was done on either Illumina HiSeq 2500 (2x100 bp) or NovaSeq (2x150 bp). The paper's data handling went like this. Demultiplexing of reads and collapsing into UMI consensus sequences were performed with MIGEC, and V(D)J alignment was carried out with MiXCR. Clonotypes responding to the vaccine were identified with edgeR on replicate PBMC samples, with the criteria of FDR below 0.01 and a log2 fold change above 5 up to day 15. CD4 or CD8 identity was assigned to each bulk clonotype according to whether the clonotype was present at higher abundance in the sequenced CD4 repertoire or the sequenced CD8 repertoire. TCRdb ran its own pipeline on the public reads, namely fastp trimming at Q25 and MiXCR clone calling, and kept in-frame beta chains. Under each unique CDR3 protein, matching rows form one entry showing the most common genes and DNA. Here the V and J calls rest on TCRdb's processing, not on the authors' analysis. The sample has some 600,000 distinct CDR3 sequences on record, approximately 13% of them singletons. Of the sample, 15% falls within the top ten clones.

Overall study results and their limits: After the booster, most clones that had expanded after primary vaccination were detected again (about 97% of CD4 and roughly nine tenths of CD8), suggesting broad maintenance of memory. Because only two donors were included in the study, the extent to which the findings can be generalized is limited. Because abundant contaminating clonotypes from the bulk population could be contained in FACS-sorted repertoires, computational filtering was required. The secondary T-cell response was found to be weaker but faster than the primary response, with a peak reached on day 5 rather than on day 15. A small share of clonotypes occurred in both CD4 and CD8 compartments, likely arising from convergent recombination.

In regard to this clonotype: The specificity of this receptor is unknown. No clone much larger than this one lies a single base away; base qualities are absent.

CDR1 and CDR2 (DFQATT, SNEGSKA) derive from the germline V gene (reference sequence). Trimming removed 1 base from V and 8 bases from J, leaving 9 bases between the germline ends. The CDR3 has 13 amino acids, counting the end cysteine and phenylalanine. Solely the CDR3 DNA is kept, with 39 bases framed from the first base. The sample's treatment or condition label, in plain terms: live attenuated yellow fever vaccine strain. At each blood-draw timepoint, two biological replicates of bulk PBMCs were collected. PBMCs were isolated from peripheral blood using a standard Ficoll-Paque protocol. TriZol was used to extract RNA from bulk PBMCs, CD4 and CD8 fractions, and dextramer-positive and dextramer-negative fractions.

The source is a man under 40 who received the YFV17D yellow fever vaccine. The source material was PBMCs, sampled on the day of the yellow fever booster vaccination. The sequence joins TRBV20-1 to TRBJ1-6, with no D gene named confidently. The nucleotide sequence reads as follows: TGCAGTGCTAGAGGGACCCACGATTCACCCCTCCACTTT. This is translated as CSARGTHDSPLHF.